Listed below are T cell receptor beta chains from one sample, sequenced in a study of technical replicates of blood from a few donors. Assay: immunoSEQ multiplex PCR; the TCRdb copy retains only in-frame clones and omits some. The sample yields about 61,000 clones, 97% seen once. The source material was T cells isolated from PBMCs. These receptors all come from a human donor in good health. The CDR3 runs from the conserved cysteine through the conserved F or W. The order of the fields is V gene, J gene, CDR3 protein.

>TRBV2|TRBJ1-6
CASGGGSPNSPLHF
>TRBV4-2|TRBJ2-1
CASSQREGWDEQFF
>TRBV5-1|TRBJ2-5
CASSFMTSGSGEETQYF
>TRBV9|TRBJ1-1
CASSLNTGVRGTEAFF
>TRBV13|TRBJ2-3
CASSPSLAGSTDTQYF
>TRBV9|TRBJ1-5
CASSVGWGDVPQHF
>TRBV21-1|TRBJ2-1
CATPGTSAHNEQFF
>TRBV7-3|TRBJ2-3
CASSLKASTDTQYF
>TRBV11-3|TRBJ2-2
CASSRRGDNTGELFF
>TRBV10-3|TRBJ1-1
CALGRDGSAEAFF
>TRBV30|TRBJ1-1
CAWSVIGRGSEAFF
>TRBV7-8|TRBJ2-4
CASSLQRVKAKNIQYF
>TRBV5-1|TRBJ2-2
CASSQGLILGAGELFF
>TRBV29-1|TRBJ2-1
CSVQDGDYNEQFF
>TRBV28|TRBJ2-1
CASSPPRFSAHQANEQFF
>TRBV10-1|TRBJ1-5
CASPRRGALSVQPQHF
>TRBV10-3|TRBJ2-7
CAISGTESYEQYF
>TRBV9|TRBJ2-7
CASSNSGTSSYEQYF
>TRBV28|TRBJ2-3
CASSLRTDSSTDTQYF
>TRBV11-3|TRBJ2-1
CASSRKWGGADEQFF